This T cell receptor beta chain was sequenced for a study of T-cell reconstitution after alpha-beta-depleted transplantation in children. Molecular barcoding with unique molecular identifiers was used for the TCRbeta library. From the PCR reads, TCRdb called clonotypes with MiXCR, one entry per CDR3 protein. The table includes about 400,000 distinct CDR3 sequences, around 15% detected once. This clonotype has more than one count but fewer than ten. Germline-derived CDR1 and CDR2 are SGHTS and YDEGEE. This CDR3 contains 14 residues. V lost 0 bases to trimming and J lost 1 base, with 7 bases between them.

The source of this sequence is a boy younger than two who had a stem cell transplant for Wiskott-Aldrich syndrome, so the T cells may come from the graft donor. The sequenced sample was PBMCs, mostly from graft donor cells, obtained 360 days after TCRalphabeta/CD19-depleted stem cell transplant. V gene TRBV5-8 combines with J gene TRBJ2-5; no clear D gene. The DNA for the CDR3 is TGTGCCAGCAGCTTGGCTCACCTCCAAGAGACCCAGTACTTC. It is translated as CASSLAHLQETQYF.